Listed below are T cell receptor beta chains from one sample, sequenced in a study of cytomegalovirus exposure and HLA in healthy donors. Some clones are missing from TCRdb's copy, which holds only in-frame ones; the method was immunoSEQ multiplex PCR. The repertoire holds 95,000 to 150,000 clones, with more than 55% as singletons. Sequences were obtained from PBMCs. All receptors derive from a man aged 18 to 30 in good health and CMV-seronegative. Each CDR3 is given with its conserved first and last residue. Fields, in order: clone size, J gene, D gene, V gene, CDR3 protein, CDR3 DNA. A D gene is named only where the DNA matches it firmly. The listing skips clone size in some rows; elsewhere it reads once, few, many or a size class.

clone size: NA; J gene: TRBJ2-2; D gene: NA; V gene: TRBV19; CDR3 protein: CASSSWTANTGELFF; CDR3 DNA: TGTGCCAGTAGTTCATGGACAGCGAACACCGGGGAGCTGTTTTTT
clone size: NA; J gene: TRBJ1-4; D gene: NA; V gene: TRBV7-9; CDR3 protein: CASSNTDSWGPKGEKLFF; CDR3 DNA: TGTGCCAGCAGCAATACAGACTCTTGGGGGCCGAAGGGAGAAAAACTGTTTTTT
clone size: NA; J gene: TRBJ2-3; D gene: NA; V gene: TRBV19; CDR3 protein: CASSIGETASTDTQYF; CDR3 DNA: TGTGCCAGTAGTATAGGGGAGACTGCTAGCACAGATACGCAGTATTTT
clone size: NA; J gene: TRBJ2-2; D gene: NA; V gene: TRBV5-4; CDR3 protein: CASSLPGQGGELFF; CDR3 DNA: TGTGCCAGCAGCCTTCCGGGACAAGGAGGGGAGCTGTTTTTT
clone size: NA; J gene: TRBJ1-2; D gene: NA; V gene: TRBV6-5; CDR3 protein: CASSRDGAGNYGYTF; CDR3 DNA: TGTGCCAGCAGTAGGGATGGGGCAGGTAACTATGGCTACACCTTC
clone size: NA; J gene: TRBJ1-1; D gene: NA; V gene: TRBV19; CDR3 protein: CASRVTGDPYEAFF; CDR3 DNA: TGTGCCAGTAGGGTGACAGGAGACCCTTATGAAGCTTTCTTT
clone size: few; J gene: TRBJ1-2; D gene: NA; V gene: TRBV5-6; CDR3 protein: CASSSGRGYGYTF; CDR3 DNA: TGTGCCAGCAGCTCGGGTCGAGGGTATGGCTACACCTTC
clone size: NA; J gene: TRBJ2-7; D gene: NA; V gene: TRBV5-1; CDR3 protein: CASSYDPSGEQYF; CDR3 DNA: TGCGCCAGCAGCTACGACCCAAGCGGGGAGCAGTACTTC
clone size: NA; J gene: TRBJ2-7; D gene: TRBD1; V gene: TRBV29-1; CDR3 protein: CSATGTGYPEQYF; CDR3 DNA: TGCAGCGCCACCGGGACAGGGTACCCTGAGCAGTACTTC
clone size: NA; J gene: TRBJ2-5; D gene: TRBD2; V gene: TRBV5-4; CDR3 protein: CASSGGGGGETQYF; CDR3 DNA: TGTGCCAGCAGCGGGGGGGGTGGAGGGGAGACCCAGTACTTC
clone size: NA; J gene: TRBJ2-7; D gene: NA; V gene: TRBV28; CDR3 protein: CACQRDTPPYEQYF; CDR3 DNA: TGTGCCTGCCAGAGGGACACTCCACCCTACGAGCAGTACTTC
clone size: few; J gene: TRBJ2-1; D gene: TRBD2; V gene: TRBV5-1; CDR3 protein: CASDPKGGLAGGRSYNEQFF; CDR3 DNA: TGCGCCAGCGACCCTAAAGGGGGGCTAGCGGGGGGCCGCTCCTACAATGAGCAGTTCTTC
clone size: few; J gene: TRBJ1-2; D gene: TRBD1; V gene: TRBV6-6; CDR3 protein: CASSPDRDYGYTF; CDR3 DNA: TGTGCCAGCAGTCCCGACAGGGACTATGGCTACACCTTC
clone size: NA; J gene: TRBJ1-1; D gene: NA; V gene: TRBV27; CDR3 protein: CAAGPRAGVPTEAFF; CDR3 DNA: TGTGCCGCGGGCCCTAGAGCCGGGGTCCCGACTGAAGCTTTCTTT
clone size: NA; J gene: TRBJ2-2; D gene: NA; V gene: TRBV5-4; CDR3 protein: CASSSASITGELFF; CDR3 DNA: TGTGCCAGCAGCTCCGCTAGTATCACCGGGGAGCTGTTTTTT